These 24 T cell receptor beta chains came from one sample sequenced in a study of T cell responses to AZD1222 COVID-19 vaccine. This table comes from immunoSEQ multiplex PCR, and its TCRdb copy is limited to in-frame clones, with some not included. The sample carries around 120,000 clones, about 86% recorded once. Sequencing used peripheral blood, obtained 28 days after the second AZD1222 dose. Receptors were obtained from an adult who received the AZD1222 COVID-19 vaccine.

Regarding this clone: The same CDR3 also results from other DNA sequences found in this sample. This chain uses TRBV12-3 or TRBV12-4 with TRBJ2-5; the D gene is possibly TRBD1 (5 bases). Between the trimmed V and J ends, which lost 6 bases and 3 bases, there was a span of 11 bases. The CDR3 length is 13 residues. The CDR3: CASSRDSEETQYF. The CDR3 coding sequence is TGTGCCAGCAGCCGTGACAGCGAAGAGACCCAGTACTTC.

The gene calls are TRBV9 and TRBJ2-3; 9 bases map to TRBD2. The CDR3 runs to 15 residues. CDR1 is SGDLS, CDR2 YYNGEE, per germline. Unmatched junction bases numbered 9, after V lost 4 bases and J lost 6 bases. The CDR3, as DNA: TGTGCCAGCAGCCGCGGGGGGGCCTTCGCCGATACGCAGTATTTT. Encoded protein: CASSRGGAFADTQYF.

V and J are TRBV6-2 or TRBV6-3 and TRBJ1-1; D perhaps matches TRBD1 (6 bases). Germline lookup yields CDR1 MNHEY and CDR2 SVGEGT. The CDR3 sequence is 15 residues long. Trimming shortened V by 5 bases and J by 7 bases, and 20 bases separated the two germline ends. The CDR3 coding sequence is TGTGCCAGCAGTCGACAGGACGGGGGGAGAATTGAAGCTTTCTTT. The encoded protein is CASSRQDGGRIEAFF.

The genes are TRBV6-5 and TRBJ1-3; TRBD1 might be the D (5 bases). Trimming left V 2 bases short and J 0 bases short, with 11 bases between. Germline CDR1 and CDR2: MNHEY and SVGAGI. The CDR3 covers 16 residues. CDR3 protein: CASSYRGTDSGNTIYF. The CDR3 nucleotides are TGTGCCAGCAGTTACCGAGGGACGGACTCTGGAAACACCATATATTTT.

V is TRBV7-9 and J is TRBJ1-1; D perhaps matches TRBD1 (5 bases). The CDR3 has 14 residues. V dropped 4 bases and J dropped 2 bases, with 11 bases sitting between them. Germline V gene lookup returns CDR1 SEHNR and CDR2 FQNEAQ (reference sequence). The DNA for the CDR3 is TGTGCCAGCAGCTCGAGGGACCTTAACACTGAAGCTTTCTTT. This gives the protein CASSSRDLNTEAFF.

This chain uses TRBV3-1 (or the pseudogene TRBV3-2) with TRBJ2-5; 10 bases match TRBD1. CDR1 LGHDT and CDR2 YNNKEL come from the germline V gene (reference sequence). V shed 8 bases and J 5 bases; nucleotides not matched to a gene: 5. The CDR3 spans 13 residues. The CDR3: CASGGQGGETQYF. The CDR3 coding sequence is TGTGCCAGCGGAGGACAGGGGGGCGAGACCCAGTACTTC.

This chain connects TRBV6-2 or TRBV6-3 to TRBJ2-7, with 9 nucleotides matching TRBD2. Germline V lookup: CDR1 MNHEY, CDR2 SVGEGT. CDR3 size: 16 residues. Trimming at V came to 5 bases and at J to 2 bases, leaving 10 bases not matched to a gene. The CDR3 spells CASSPRGLASAYEQYF. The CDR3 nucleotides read TGTGCCAGCAGTCCGCGCGGACTAGCGTCCGCCTACGAGCAGTACTTC.

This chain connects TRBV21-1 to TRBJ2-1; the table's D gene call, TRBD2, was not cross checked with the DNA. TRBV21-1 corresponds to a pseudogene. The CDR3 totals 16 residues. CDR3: CASSKAAGFSYNEQFF. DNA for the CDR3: TGTGCCAGCAGCAAAGCCGCGGGTTTCTCCTACAATGAGCAGTTCTTC.

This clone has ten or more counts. CDR3 nucleotides: TGCGCCAGCAGCCAAGGGCACAGGGGATCTGGGGAGCAGTACTTC. Amino acids: CASSQGHRGSGEQYF. This chain connects TRBV4-3 to TRBJ2-7, with 7 positions matching TRBD1. Germline V gene lookup returns CDR1 LGHNA and CDR2 YSLEER. After removal of 1 base from V and 7 bases from J, the junction contained 10 bases not matched to a gene. The CDR3 contains 15 residues.

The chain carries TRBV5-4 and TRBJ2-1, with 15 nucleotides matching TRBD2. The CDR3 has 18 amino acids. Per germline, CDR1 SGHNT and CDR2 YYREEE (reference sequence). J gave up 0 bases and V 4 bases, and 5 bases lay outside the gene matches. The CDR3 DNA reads TGTGCCAGCAGCCAGGGACTAGCGGGGGGCAGCTCCTACAATGAGCAGTTCTTC. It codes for CASSQGLAGGSSYNEQFF.

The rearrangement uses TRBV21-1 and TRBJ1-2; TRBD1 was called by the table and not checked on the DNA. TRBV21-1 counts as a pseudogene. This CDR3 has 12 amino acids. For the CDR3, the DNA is TGTGCCAGCATCACAGGGAAGTATGGCTACACCTTC. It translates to CASITGKYGYTF.

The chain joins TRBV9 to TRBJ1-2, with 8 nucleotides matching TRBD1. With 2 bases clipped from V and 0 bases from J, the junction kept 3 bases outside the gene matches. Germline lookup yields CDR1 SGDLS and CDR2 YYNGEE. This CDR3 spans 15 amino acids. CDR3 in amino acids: CASSVQGQANYGYTF. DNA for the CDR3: TGTGCCAGCAGCGTTCAGGGACAGGCTAACTATGGCTACACCTTC.

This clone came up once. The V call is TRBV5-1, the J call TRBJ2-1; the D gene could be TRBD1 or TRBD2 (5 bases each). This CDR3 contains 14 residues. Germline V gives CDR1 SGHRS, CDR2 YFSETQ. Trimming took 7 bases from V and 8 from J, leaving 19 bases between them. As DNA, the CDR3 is TGCGCCAGCGCCCCCGGGACGAGAGGGGATGAGCAGTTCTTC. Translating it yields CASAPGTRGDEQFF.

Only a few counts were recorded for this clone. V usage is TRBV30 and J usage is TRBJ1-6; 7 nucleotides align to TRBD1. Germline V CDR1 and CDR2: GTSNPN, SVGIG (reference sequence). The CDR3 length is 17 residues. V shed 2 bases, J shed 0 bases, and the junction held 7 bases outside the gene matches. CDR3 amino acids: CAWSLTGPSSYNSPLHF. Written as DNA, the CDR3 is TGTGCCTGGAGTCTGACAGGGCCGAGCTCCTATAATTCACCCCTCCACTTT.

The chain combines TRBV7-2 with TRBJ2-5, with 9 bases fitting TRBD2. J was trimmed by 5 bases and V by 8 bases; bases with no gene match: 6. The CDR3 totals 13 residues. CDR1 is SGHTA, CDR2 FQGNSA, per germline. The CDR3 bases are TGTGCCAGCTCAACAGCGGGAGGCGAGACCCAGTACTTC. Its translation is CASSTAGGETQYF.

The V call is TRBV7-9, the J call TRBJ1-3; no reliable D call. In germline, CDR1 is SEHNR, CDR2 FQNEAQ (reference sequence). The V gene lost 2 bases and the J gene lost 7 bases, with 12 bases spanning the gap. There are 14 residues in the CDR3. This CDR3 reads CASSLILGRNTIYF. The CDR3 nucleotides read TGTGCCAGCAGCTTAATATTAGGGCGTAACACCATATATTTT.

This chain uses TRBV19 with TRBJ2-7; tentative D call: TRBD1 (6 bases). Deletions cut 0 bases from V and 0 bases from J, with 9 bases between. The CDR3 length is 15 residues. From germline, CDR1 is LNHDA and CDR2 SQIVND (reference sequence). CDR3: CASSIDTGNSYEQYF. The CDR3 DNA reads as TGTGCCAGTAGTATAGATACAGGGAACTCCTACGAGCAGTACTTC.

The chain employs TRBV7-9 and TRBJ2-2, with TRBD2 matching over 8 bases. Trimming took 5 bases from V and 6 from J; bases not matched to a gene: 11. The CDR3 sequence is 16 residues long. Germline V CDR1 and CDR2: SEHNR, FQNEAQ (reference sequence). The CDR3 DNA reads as TGTGCCAGCAGCCGAAGGGGGAGCGGGGGCTCCGGGGAGCTGTTTTTT. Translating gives CASSRRGSGGSGELFF.

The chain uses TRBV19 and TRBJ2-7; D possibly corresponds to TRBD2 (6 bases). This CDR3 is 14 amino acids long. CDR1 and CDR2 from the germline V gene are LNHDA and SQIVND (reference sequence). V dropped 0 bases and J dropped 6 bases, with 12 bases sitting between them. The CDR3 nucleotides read TGTGCCAGTAGTATAGAGGAGGGTTTTCGCGAGCAGTACTTC. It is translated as CASSIEEGFREQYF.

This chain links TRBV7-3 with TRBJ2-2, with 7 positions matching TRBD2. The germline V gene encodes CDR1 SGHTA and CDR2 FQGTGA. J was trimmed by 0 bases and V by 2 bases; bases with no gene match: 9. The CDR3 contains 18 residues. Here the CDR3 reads CASSLLGLAGANTGELFF. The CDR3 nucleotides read TGTGCCAGCAGCTTACTAGGTCTGGCGGGAGCGAACACCGGGGAGCTGTTTTTT.

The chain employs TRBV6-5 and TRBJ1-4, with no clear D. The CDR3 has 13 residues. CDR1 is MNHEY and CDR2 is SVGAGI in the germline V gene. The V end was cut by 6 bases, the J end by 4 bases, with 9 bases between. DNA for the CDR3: TGTGCCAGCAGGAGGGCTTATAATGAAAAACTGTTTTTT. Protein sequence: CASRRAYNEKLFF.

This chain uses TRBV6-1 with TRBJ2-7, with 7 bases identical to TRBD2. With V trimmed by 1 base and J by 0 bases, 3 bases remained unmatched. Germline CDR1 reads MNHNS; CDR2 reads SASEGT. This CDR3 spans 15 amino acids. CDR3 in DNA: TGTGCCAGCAGTGAAGAGGGCGGGAGCTCCTACGAGCAGTACTTC. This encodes CASSEEGGSSYEQYF.

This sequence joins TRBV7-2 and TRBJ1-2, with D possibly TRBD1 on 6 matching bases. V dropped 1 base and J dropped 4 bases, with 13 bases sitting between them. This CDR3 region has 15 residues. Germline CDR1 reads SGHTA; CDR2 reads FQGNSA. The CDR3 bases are TGTGCCAGCAGCTTAGAGGGGGTTAGTTTCTATGGCTACACCTTC. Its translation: CASSLEGVSFYGYTF.

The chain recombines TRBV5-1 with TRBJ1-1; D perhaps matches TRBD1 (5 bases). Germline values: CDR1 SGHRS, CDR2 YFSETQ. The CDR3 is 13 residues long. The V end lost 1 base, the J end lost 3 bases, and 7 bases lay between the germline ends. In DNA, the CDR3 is TGCGCCAGCAGCTTGTTGGGGCACACTGAAGCTTTCTTT. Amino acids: CASSLLGHTEAFF.